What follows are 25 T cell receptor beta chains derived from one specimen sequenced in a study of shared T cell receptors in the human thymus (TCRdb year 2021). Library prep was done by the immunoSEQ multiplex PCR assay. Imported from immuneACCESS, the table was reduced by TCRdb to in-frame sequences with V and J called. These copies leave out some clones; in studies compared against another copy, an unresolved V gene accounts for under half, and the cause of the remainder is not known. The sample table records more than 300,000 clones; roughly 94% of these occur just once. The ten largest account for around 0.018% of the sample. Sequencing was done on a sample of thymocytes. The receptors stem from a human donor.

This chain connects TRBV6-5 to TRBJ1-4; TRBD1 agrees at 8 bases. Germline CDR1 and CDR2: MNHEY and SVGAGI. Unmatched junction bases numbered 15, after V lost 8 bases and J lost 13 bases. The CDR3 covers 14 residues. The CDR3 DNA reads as TGTGCCAGCTTACCCGGACAGGGAGACCCGGGACTGTTTTTT. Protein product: CASLPGQGDPGLFF.

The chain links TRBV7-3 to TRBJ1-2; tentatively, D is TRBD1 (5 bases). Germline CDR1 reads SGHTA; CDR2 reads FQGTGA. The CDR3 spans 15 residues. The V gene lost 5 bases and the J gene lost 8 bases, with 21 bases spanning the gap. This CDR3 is CASSRGGITREGYTF. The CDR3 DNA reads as TGTGCCAGCAGCCGCGGGGGGATAACCCGGGAGGGCTACACCTTC.

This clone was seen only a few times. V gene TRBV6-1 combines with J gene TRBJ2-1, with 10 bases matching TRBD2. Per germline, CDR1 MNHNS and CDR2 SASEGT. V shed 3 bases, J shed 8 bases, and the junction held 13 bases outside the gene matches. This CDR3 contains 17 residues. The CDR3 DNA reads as TGTGCCAGCAGTGAGGGTGAGCGGGAGGGCCGAACCGATGAGCAGTTCTTC. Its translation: CASSEGEREGRTDEQFF.

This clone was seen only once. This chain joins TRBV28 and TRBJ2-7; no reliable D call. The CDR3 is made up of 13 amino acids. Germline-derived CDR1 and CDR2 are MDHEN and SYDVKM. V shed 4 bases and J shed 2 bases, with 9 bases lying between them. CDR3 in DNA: TGTGCCAGCAGTTGGCGGAATACCTACGAGCAGTACTTC. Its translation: CASSWRNTYEQYF.

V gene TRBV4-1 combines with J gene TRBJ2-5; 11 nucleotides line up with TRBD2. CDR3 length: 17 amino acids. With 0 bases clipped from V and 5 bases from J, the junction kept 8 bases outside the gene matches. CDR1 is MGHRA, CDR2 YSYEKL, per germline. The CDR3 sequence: CASSQEGVAGGVETQYF. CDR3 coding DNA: TGCGCCAGCAGCCAAGAGGGGGTAGCGGGAGGGGTCGAGACCCAGTACTTC.

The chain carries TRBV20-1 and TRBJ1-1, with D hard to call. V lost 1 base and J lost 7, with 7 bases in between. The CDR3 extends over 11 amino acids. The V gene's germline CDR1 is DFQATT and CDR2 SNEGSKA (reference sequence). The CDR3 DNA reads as TGCAGTGCTAGAGTAGTGGGTGAAGCTTTCTTT. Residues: CSARVVGEAFF.

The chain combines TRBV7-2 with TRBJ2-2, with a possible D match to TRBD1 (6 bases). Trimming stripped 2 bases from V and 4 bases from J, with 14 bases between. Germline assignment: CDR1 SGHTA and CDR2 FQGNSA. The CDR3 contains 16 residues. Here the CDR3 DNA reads TGTGCCAGCAGCTTATCCCCAGGGGCGGGCACCGGGGAGCTGTTTTTT. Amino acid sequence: CASSLSPGAGTGELFF.

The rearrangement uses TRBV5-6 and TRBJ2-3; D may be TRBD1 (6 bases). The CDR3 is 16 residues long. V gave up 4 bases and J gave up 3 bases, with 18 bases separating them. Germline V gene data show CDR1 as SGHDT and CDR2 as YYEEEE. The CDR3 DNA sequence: TGTGCCAGCAGCCCAGGGGTTGGTTTTTTGACAGATACGCAGTATTTT. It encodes CASSPGVGFLTDTQYF.

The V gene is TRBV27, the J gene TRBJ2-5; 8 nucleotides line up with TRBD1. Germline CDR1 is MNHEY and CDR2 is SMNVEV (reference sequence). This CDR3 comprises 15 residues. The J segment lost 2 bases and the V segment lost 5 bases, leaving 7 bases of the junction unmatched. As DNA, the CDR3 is TGTGCCAGCAGTCCCCGCCGACAGGGGCAAGAGACCCAGTACTTC. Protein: CASSPRRQGQETQYF.

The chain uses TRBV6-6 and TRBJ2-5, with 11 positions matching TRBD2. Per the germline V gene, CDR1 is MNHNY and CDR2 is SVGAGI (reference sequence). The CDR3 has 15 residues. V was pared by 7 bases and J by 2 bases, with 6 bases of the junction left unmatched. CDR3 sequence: CASNQRLAGQETQYF. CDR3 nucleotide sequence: TGTGCCAGCAATCAGAGACTAGCGGGACAAGAGACCCAGTACTTC.

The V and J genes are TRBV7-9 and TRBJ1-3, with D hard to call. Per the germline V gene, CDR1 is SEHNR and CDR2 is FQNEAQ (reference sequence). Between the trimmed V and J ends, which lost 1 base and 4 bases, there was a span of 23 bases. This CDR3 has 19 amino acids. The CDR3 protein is CASSLDERSTPVMGNTIYF. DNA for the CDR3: TGTGCCAGCAGCTTAGATGAACGATCGACTCCGGTGATGGGAAACACCATATATTTT.

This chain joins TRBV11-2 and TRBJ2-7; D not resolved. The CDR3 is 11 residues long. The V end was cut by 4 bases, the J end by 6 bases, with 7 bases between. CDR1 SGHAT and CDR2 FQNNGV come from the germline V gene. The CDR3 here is CASSSECEQYF. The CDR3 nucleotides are TGTGCCAGCAGCTCAGAGTGCGAGCAGTACTTC.

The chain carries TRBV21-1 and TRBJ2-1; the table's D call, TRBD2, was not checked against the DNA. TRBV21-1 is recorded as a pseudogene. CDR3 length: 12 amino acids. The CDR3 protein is CASSKDPDEQFF. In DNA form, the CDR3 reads TGTGCCAGCAGCAAAGATCCGGATGAGCAGTTCTTC.

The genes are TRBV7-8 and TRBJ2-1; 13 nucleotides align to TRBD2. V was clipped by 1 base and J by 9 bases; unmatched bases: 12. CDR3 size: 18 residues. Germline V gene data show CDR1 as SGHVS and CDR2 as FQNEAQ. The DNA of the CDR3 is TGTGCCAGCAGCTTAGGGTTAGGTGGGACTAGCGGGAAGGGTGAGCAGTTCTTC. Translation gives CASSLGLGGTSGKGEQFF. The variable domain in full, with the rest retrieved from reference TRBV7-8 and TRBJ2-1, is GAGVSQSPRYKVAKRGQDVALRCDPISGHVSLFWYQQALGQGPEFLTYFQNEAQLDKSGLPSDRFFAERPEGSVSTLKIQRTQQEDSAVYLCASSLGLGGTSGKGEQFFGPGTRLTVL.

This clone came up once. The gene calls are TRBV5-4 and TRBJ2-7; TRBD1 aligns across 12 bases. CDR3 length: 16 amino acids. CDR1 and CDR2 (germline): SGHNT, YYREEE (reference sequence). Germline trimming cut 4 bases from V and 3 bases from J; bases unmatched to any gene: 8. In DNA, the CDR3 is TGTGCCAGCAGCCCAGGGGGGGACAGGGGGCGCTACGAGCAGTACTTC. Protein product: CASSPGGDRGRYEQYF.

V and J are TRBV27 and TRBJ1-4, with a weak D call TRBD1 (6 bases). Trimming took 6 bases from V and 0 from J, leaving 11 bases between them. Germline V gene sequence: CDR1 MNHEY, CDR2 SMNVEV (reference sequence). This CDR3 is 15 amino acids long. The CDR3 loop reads CASSLDRTTNEKLFF. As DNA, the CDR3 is TGTGCCAGCAGCCTCGACAGGACAACTAATGAAAAACTGTTTTTT.

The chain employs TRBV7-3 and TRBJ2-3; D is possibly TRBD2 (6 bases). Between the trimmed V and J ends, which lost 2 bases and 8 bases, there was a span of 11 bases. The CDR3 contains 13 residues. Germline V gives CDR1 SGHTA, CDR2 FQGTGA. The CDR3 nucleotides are TGTGCCAGCAGCTTAGGGGGGTTGGGTACGCAGTATTTT. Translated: CASSLGGLGTQYF.

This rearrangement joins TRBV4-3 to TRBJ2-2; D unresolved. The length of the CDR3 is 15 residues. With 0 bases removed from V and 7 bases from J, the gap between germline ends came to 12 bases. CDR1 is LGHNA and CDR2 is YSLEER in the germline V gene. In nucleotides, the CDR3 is TGCGCCAGCAGCCAAGATTTATCTATACGCGGGGAGCTGTTTTTT. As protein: CASSQDLSIRGELFF.

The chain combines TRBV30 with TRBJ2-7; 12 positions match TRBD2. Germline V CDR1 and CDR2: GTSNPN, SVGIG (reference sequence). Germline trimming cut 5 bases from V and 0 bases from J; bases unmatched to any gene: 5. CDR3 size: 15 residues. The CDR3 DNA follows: TGTGCCTGGCGTACTAGCGGGAGGACCTCCTACGAGCAGTACTTC. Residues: CAWRTSGRTSYEQYF.

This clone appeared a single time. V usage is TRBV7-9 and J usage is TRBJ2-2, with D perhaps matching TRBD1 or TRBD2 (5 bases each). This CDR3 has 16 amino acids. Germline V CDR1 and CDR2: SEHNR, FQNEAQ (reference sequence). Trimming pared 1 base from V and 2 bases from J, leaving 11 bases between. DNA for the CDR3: TGTGCCAGCAGCTTAGGGGATGGGGGAAACACCGGGGAGCTGTTTTTT. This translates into CASSLGDGGNTGELFF. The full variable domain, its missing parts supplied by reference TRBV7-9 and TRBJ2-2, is DTGVSQNPRHKITKRGQNVTFRCDPISEHNRLYWYRQTLGQGPEFLTYFQNEAQLEKSRLLSDRFSAERPKGSFSTLEIQRTEQGDSAMYLCASSLGDGGNTGELFFGEGSRLTVL.

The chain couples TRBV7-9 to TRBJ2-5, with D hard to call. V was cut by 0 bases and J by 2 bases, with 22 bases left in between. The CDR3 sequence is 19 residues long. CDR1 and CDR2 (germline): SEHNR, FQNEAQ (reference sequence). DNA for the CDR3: TGTGCCAGCAGCTTAGCGTATCCCGACCGGGCAGGAGATCAAGAGACCCAGTACTTC. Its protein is CASSLAYPDRAGDQETQYF.

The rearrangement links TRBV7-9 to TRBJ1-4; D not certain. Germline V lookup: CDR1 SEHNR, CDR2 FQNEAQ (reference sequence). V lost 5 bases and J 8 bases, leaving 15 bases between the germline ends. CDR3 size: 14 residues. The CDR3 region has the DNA TGTGCCAGCAGCGCCCCGGGGTATGGCGAAAAACTGTTTTTT. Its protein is CASSAPGYGEKLFF.

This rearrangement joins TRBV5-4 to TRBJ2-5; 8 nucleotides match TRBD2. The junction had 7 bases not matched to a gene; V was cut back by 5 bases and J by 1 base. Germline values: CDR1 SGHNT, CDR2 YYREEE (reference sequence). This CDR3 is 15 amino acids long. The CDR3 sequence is CASRGLLAGQETQYF. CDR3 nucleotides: TGTGCCAGCAGGGGTCTTCTAGCGGGCCAAGAGACCCAGTACTTC.

The CDR3 reads CATRGDRGATEAFF. The DNA of the CDR3 is TGTGCCACCCGGGGGGACAGGGGAGCCACTGAAGCTTTCTTT. The V call is TRBV6-5, the J call TRBJ1-1; 10 bases are a match to TRBD1. CDR1 is MNHEY and CDR2 is SVGAGI in the germline V gene. The CDR3 has 14 residues. J lost 4 bases, V lost 10 bases, and 9 bases had no gene match.

CDR3 nucleotides: TGTGCCAGTAGTATGGGACCCGGCAATGAGCAGTTCTTC. Translating it yields CASSMGPGNEQFF. The chain couples TRBV19 to TRBJ2-1; the D call may be TRBD1 or TRBD2 (5 bases each). V dropped 3 bases and J dropped 6 bases, with 9 bases sitting between them. The CDR3 consists of 13 residues. CDR1 is LNHDA, CDR2 SQIVND, per germline (reference sequence).